Given below is one TCR beta chain in context. The antigen remains unidentified. This sample is drawn from a study of shared clonotypes between healthy human individuals. Study background: CD8 memory received one plate per donor, CD8 naive two, CD4 memory three and CD4 naive three.

CD45RO-negative, CCR7-selected cells formed the naive CD8 fraction, which excluded terminally differentiated effector memory CD45RA+ cells. The CDR3 runs to 16 residues. V lost 2 bases and J lost 6; bases outside the gene matches: 9. CDR1 is MDHEN, CDR2 SYDVKM, per germline. Overall study findings and caveats: An anticipated effect of sequencing depth on clonotype sharing among donors was recognized.

Data came from immunoSEQ multiplex PCR; TCRdb stores just in-frame clones and leaves some out. The sample lists approximately 1.9 million clones, about 94% occurring once. Sequences were obtained from naive CD8+ T cells from PBMCs. The TCR originated in a man between 18 and 29 years old in good health. Some clones in this sample may be carry-over from other donors' samples. The chain carries TRBV28 and TRBJ2-2; 7 nucleotides match TRBD2. CDR3 sequence: CASSLLRRERAGELFF. CDR3 nucleotides: TGTGCCAGCAGTTTACTAAGGCGGGAGAGGGCCGGGGAGCTGTTTTTT.